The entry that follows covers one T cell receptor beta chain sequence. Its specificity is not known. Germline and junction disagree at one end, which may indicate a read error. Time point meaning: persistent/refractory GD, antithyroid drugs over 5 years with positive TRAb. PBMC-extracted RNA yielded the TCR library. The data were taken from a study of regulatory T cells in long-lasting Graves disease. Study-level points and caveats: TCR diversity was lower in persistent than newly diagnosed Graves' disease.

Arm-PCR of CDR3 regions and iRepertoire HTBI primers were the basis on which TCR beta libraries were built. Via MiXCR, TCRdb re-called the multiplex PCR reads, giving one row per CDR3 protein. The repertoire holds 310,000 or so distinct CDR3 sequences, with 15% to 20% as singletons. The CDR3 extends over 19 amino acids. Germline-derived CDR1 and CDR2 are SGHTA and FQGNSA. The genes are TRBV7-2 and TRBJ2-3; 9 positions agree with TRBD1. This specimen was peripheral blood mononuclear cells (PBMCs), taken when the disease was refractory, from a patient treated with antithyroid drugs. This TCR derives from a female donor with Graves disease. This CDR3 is CASSRTGTGLIAGTDTRYF. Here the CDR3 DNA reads TGTGCCAGCAGCCGTACCGGGACAGGGTTAATCGCGGGGACAGATACGCGGTATTTT.